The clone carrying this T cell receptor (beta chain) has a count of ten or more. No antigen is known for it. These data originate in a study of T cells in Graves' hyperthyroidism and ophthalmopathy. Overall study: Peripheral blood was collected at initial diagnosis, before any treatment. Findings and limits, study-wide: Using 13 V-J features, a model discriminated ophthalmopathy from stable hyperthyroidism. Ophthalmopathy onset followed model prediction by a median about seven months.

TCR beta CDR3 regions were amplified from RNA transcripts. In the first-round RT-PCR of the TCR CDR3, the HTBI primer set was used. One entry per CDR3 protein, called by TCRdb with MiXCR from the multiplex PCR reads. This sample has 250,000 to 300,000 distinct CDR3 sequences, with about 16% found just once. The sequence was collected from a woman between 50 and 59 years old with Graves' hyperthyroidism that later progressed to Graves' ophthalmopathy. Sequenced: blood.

The CDR3 DNA sequence: TGTGCCAGCAGCTTAGTACGGTCGACGTTGGGTACTGAAGCTTTCTTT. Amino acid sequence: CASSLVRSTLGTEAFF. The chain combines TRBV11-2 with TRBJ1-1; D is unresolved. V shed 1 base and J shed 5 bases, with 17 bases lying between them. The V gene's germline CDR1 is SGHAT and CDR2 FQNNGV. CDR3 length: 16 residues.